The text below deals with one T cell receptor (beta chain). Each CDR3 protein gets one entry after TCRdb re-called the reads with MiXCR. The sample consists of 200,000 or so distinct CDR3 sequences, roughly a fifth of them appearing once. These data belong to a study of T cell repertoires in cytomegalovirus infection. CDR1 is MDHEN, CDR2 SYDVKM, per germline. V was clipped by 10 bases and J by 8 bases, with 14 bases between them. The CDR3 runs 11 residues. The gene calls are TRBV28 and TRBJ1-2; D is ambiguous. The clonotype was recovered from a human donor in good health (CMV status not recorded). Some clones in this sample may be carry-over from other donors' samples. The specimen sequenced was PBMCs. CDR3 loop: CATGELWGYTF. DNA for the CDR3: TGTGCCACCGGGGAACTATGGGGCTACACCTTC.